The 12 T cell receptor beta chains below were found in one sample sequenced in a study of blood T cell repertoires in COVID-19. Using immunoSEQ multiplex PCR, the repertoire was profiled, and TCRdb retains in-frame clones only, with some absent. The sample records about 280,000 clones, about 89% being singletons. The material sequenced was peripheral blood. These receptors all stem from a man aged 35-49 years with acute or convalescent COVID-19.

This chain joins TRBV9 and TRBJ1-1; D is undetermined. The germline gives CDR1 SGDLS, CDR2 YYNGEE. The CDR3 is 15 residues long. Trimming stripped 0 bases from V and 1 base from J, with 10 bases between. CDR3 coding DNA: TGTGCCAGCAGCGTAGTAATCGGTGCGAACACTGAAGCTTTCTTT. This translates into CASSVVIGANTEAFF.

V usage is TRBV7-3 and J usage is TRBJ2-3, with 10 bases identical to TRBD2. V was clipped by 6 bases and J by 3 bases; unmatched bases: 6. Germline CDR1 is SGHTA and CDR2 is FQGTGA. CDR3 length equals 15 residues. CDR3 residues: CASRLAGGPTDTQYF. In DNA, the CDR3 is TGTGCCAGCAGGTTAGCGGGGGGACCAACAGATACGCAGTATTTT.

The J gene is TRBJ2-6, the V gene TRBV5-1, with D perhaps matching TRBD2 (7 bases). Trimming shortened V by 1 base and J by 2 bases, and 10 bases separated the two germline ends. This CDR3 spans 16 amino acids. Germline loops: CDR1 SGHRS, CDR2 YFSETQ. In DNA form, the CDR3 reads TGCGCCAGCAGCTTGTGGGGGGGCGCTGGGGCCAACGTCCTGACTTTC. Its translation: CASSLWGGAGANVLTF. The whole variable domain, remainder taken from reference TRBV5-1 and TRBJ2-6, is KAGVTQTPRYLIKTRGQQVTLSCSPISGHRSVSWYQQTPGQGLQFLFEYFSETQRNKGNFPGRFSGRQFSNSRSEMNVSTLELGDSALYLCASSLWGGAGANVLTFGAGSRLTVL.

The CDR3 coding sequence is TGTGCCAGCACCATAGACCACTGGGCGGGCTACACCTTC. It translates to CASTIDHWAGYTF. The chain couples TRBV7-2 to TRBJ1-2, with D unresolved. Trimming took 7 bases from V and 8 from J, leaving 17 bases between them. This CDR3 spans 13 amino acids. CDR1 and CDR2 from the germline V gene are SGHTA and FQGNSA. The entire variable domain, with the rest obtained from reference TRBV7-2 and TRBJ1-2, is as follows: GAGVSQSPSNKVTEKGKDVELRCDPISGHTALYWYRQSLGQGLEFLIYFQGNSAPDKSGLPSDRFSAERTGGSVSTLTIQRTQQEDSAVYLCASTIDHWAGYTFGSGTRLTVV.

This chain uses TRBV7-2 with TRBJ1-1, with 9 nucleotides matching TRBD1. CDR3 size: 14 residues. J lost 5 bases, V lost 5 bases, and 6 bases had no gene match. The germline gives CDR1 SGHTA, CDR2 FQGNSA. CDR3 in amino acids: CASSRDRVETEAFF. The CDR3 DNA sequence: TGTGCCAGCAGCCGGGACAGGGTGGAGACTGAAGCTTTCTTT.

This clone was counted once. The V gene is TRBV24-1, the J gene TRBJ2-2; D call uncertain. Trimming cost V 7 bases and J 4 bases, with 6 bases left between them. The CDR3 spans 12 residues. Germline CDR1 is KGHDR and CDR2 is SFDVKD. The CDR3 spells CATSYSTGELFF. The DNA of the CDR3 is TGTGCCACCAGCTACAGCACCGGGGAGCTGTTTTTT.

The gene calls are TRBV18 and TRBJ1-5; D remains unclear. The CDR3 length is 13 residues. Trimming left V 4 bases short and J 5 bases short, with 9 bases between. The germline V gene encodes CDR1 KGHSH and CDR2 LQKENI. This CDR3 is CASSLNGDQPQHF. DNA of the CDR3: TGTGCCAGCTCACTAAACGGGGATCAGCCCCAGCATTTT. The full variable domain, its missing parts supplied by reference TRBV18 and TRBJ1-5, is NAGVMQNPRHLVRRRGQEARLRCSPMKGHSHVYWYRQLPEEGLKFMVYLQKENIIDESGMPKERFSAEFPKEGPSILRIQQVVRGDSAAYFCASSLNGDQPQHFGDGTRLSIL.

The chain joins TRBV24-1 to TRBJ2-3, with 7 bases that match TRBD2. Germline V gene sequence: CDR1 KGHDR, CDR2 SFDVKD. CDR3 length: 15 amino acids. The J segment lost 6 bases and the V segment lost 0 bases, leaving 5 bases of the junction unmatched. Written as DNA, the CDR3 is TGTGCCACCAGTGATTTGAAGGGTAGCGGGGATACGCAGTATTTT. Translation: CATSDLKGSGDTQYF.

V gene TRBV11-2 combines with J gene TRBJ2-7; D is undetermined. The germline CDR1 and CDR2 sequences are SGHAT and FQNNGV. The CDR3 totals 13 residues. Trimming stripped 0 bases from V and 2 bases from J, with 5 bases between. DNA for the CDR3: TGTGCCAGCAGCTTAGACAAAACCTACGAGCAGTACTTC. Translated, it gives CASSLDKTYEQYF. The full variable domain, rest sourced from reference TRBV11-2 and TRBJ2-7, is EAGVAQSPRYKIIEKRQSVAFWCNPISGHATLYWYQQILGQGPKLLIQFQNNGVVDDSQLPKDRFSAERLKGVDSTLKIQPAKLEDSAVYLCASSLDKTYEQYFGPGTRLTVT.

J is TRBJ1-3 and V is TRBV12-3 or TRBV12-4; D gene unclear. V was shortened by 7 bases and J by 8 bases, with 15 bases between the two germline ends. The CDR3 runs to 13 residues. CDR3 in amino acids: CASKKGGGDTIYF. The CDR3 coding sequence is TGTGCCAGCAAAAAGGGAGGTGGGGACACCATATATTTT.

This chain uses TRBV21-1 with TRBJ2-5; the table's D call of TRBD1 was not tested on the DNA. TRBV21-1 is labeled a pseudogene. The CDR3 has 15 residues. The CDR3 DNA reads TGTGCCAGCAGCAATCAGGGGGGTTATCTAGAGACCCAGTACTTC. Its protein product is CASSNQGGYLETQYF.

This clone was seen only once. The rearrangement links TRBV6-1 to TRBJ1-1; no definite D call. CDR3 length: 15 residues. Trimming pared 3 bases from V and 1 base from J, leaving 12 bases between. CDR1 and CDR2 from the germline V gene are MNHNS and SASEGT. The CDR3 DNA is TGTGCCAGCAGTGACGGATCGGCAGGGAACACTGAAGCTTTCTTT. Translating gives CASSDGSAGNTEAFF.